This TCR beta chain was found in a study of neurological immune-mediated disorders. About this clonotype itself: With a much larger clone just one base away, this may be a read error.

The CDR3 extends over 16 amino acids. V shed 5 bases, J shed 0 bases, and the junction held 7 bases outside the gene matches. Germline CDR1 reads SGHTA; CDR2 reads FQGNSA. TCRdb analysed the 5' RACE reads with MiXCR anew, one entry per CDR3 protein. The sample includes 55,000 to 70,000 distinct CDR3 sequences, about 4% of them seen just once. The sample was PBMCs. The sequence derives from a man younger than 45 with multiple sclerosis. The chain couples TRBV7-2 to TRBJ2-3, with 8 nucleotides matching TRBD1. The CDR3 region is CASSPGTGNSTDTQYF. The CDR3 nucleotides read TGTGCCAGCAGCCCTGGGACAGGTAATAGCACAGATACGCAGTATTTT.